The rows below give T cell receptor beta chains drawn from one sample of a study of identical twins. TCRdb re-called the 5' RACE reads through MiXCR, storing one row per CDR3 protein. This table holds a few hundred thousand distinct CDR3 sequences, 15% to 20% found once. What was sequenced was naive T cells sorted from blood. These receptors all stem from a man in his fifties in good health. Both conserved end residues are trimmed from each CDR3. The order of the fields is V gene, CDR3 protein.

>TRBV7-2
ASSPRAGSTTEAF
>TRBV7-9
ASSKQTYEQY
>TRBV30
AWSSGGGSSYNEQF
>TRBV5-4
ASSIAGGGTDTQY
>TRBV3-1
ASSQDWEDSELF
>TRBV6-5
ASSSAESTDTQY
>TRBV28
ASTIPQFTGELF
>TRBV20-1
SANEGNYGYT
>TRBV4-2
ASSPSGLAGAPYNEQF
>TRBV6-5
ASSSPFLAGGTDTQY
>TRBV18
ASSRRDRATGELF
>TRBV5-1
ASSLGTGYLGEQF
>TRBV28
ASTTGFQETQY
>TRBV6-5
ASSYGQGTTPLH
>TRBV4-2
ASSPGTGHQPQH
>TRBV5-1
ASSPSSGSTDTQY
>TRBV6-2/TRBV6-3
ASTLAPGRTDTQY
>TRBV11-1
ASSFGEEHT
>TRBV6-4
ASSREGSSDTQY
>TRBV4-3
ASSRGTDTQY
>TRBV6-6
ASLGGQDGYT
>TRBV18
ASSPTSMRVTDTQY
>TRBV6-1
ASNERTPLLYNEQF
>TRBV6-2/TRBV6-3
ASAASAANVLT
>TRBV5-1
ASSGLTASTDTQY
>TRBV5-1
ASSLASGGARIGQF
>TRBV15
ATSRDLLSGANVLT
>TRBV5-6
ASSLGRAISYEQY
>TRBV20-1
SAITGTRSLEQY